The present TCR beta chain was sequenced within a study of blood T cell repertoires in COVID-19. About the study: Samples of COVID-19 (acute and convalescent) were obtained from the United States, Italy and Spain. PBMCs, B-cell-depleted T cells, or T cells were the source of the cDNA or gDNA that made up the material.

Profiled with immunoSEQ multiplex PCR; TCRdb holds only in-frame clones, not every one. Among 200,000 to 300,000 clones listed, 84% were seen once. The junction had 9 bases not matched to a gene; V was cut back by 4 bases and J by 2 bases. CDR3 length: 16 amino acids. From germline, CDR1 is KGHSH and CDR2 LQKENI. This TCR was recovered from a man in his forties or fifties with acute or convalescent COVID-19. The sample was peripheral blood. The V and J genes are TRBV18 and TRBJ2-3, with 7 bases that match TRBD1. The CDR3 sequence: CASSQLTQGYTDTQYF. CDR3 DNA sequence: TGTGCCAGCTCACAACTAACACAGGGGTACACAGATACGCAGTATTTT.